This T cell receptor beta chain was sequenced during a study of OX40 agonist ivuxolimab in advanced cancers. Repertoires were generated with immunoSEQ multiplex PCR, while TCRdb's copy carries only in-frame clones and drops some. Of more than 25,000 clones in the sample, about 81% are singletons; the top ten hold 20% to 25%. The specimen comprised CD4+ or CD8+ T cells sorted from blood, sampled in a trial of the OX40 agonist ivuxolimab. These receptors all stem from an adult with an advanced solid tumor such as melanoma, head and neck, liver or kidney cancer.

This rearrangement joins TRBV13 to TRBJ1-1, with 12 bases fitting TRBD1. The CDR3 is made up of 22 amino acids. Germline-derived CDR1 and CDR2 are PRHDT and FYEKMQ (reference sequence). J gave up 5 bases and V 2 bases, and 24 bases lay outside the gene matches. The CDR3 sequence is CASSLLPGGYGRDRGRWTEAFF. The CDR3 bases are TGTGCCAGCAGCTTACTTCCCGGGGGATATGGAAGGGACAGGGGGCGATGGACTGAAGCTTTCTTT.